Below, 15 T cell receptor beta chains from the same sample are listed, as sequenced in a study of blood T cells in healthy people across ages. Sample-barcoded 5' priming and a J-beta primer mix drove a second PCR of 7 to 11 cycles. TCRdb passed the 5' RACE reads through MiXCR, listing each CDR3 protein once. The sample shows 1.5 million to 2 million distinct CDR3 sequences, around half of them seen only once. The material sequenced was blood. All receptors come from a woman aged 40-49 years in good health.

This chain connects TRBV5-1 to TRBJ2-1; D is undetermined. CDR1 and CDR2 (germline): SGHRS, YFSETQ. V was pared by 1 base and J by 10 bases, with 18 bases between. The CDR3 contains 15 residues. The CDR3 spells CASSLRSSTMLEQFF. The CDR3 nucleotides read TGCGCCAGCAGCTTGAGGAGTAGCACCATGTTGGAGCAGTTCTTC.

This clonotype was detected only a few times. The chain is built from TRBV4-3 and TRBJ2-7; D remains ambiguous. The CDR3 is 15 amino acids. Germline V gene data show CDR1 as LGHNA and CDR2 as YSLEER. Trimming removed 1 base at V and 3 bases at J, with 13 bases between. In nucleotides, the CDR3 is TGCGCCAGCAGCCAAGTTCAGACTTCTGGCTACGAGCAGTACTTC. It codes for CASSQVQTSGYEQYF.

V and J are TRBV4-3 and TRBJ1-1; a possible D gene is TRBD1 (6 bases). CDR3 length equals 14 residues. Germline-derived CDR1 and CDR2 are LGHNA and YSLEER. Trimming removed 2 bases at V and 0 bases at J, with 7 bases between. In DNA, the CDR3 is TGCGCCAGCAGCCAACAGGGGTTGAACACTGAAGCTTTCTTT. Its protein is CASSQQGLNTEAFF.

This sequence joins TRBV6-2 or TRBV6-3 and TRBJ2-5; TRBD2 might be the D (5 bases). Trimming cost V 8 bases and J 6 bases, with 19 bases left between them. The CDR3 loop spans 14 amino acids. Germline lookup yields CDR1 MNHEY and CDR2 SVGEGT. DNA of the CDR3: TGTGCCAGCGGCCCATCCGGGAAACTAAAGACCCAGTACTTC. It is translated as CASGPSGKLKTQYF.

The chain has TRBV20-1 and TRBJ2-3; the D is unclear. V was shortened by 6 bases and J by 6 bases, with 10 bases between the two germline ends. Germline V gives CDR1 DFQATT, CDR2 SNEGSKA (reference sequence). This CDR3 is built from 11 residues. This CDR3 is CSAATWDTQYF. The CDR3 bases are TGCAGTGCGGCTACATGGGATACGCAGTATTTT.

The V and J genes are TRBV28 and TRBJ2-1; 7 nucleotides line up with TRBD1. The length of the CDR3 is 16 residues. Germline CDR1 and CDR2: MDHEN and SYDVKM. The trim removed 4 bases at V and 8 bases at J, leaving 14 bases unmatched. The CDR3 sequence is CASSYFGDSVYDEQFF. The CDR3, as DNA: TGTGCCAGCAGTTATTTCGGGGACAGCGTGTACGATGAGCAGTTCTTC.

The table lists this clonotype with a count of one. The chain recombines TRBV24-1 with TRBJ2-1, with D possibly being TRBD1 (5 bases). Germline V gives CDR1 KGHDR, CDR2 SFDVKD. Trimming shortened V by 3 bases and J by 7 bases, and 15 bases separated the two germline ends. The CDR3 spans 15 residues. This CDR3 reads CATSDVRAGQNEQFF. In DNA form, the CDR3 reads TGTGCCACCAGTGATGTGCGTGCAGGGCAAAATGAGCAGTTCTTC.

This clonotype was picked up a small number of times. The chain is built from TRBV6-6 and TRBJ2-7; D is possibly TRBD2 (5 bases). V was pared by 0 bases and J by 1 base, with 10 bases between. This CDR3 spans 15 amino acids. CDR1 and CDR2 (germline): MNHNY, SVGAGI (reference sequence). For the CDR3, the DNA is TGTGCCAGCAGTTACTCTAACACTAGTTCCTACGAGCAGTACTTC. Amino acids: CASSYSNTSSYEQYF.

In this sample, this clonotype turned up many times. The chain employs TRBV9 and TRBJ2-3; D perhaps matches TRBD1 (5 bases). Germline V CDR1 and CDR2: SGDLS, YYNGEE. This CDR3 spans 13 amino acids. V was trimmed by 7 bases and J by 3 bases, leaving 12 bases between them. As DNA, the CDR3 is TGTGCCAGCCGGCAGGGTGGGACAGATACGCAGTATTTT. Protein: CASRQGGTDTQYF.

A few counts support this clonotype. J is TRBJ2-3 and V is TRBV5-1; TRBD2 might be the D (5 bases). CDR3 size: 16 residues. Trimming took 0 bases from V and 4 from J, leaving 15 bases between them. Per the germline V gene, CDR1 is SGHRS and CDR2 is YFSETQ. The CDR3 loop is CASSLEALARPDTQYF. In DNA form, the CDR3 reads TGCGCCAGCAGCTTGGAAGCCCTAGCACGCCCAGATACGCAGTATTTT.

The rearrangement links TRBV12-3 or TRBV12-4 to TRBJ1-2; 7 nucleotides align to TRBD1. The ends lost 2 bases at V and 4 bases at J; junction bases unmatched: 10. This CDR3 has 16 residues. The CDR3 nucleotides read TGTGCCAGCAGTTTATCAGGGCAGGGGGACCCCTATGGCTACACCTTC. This encodes CASSLSGQGDPYGYTF.

As DNA, the CDR3 is TGTGCCAGCAGTTTCCGGAGACAGGGGGCCAAGTACGAGCAGTACTTC. Translating it yields CASSFRRQGAKYEQYF. V is TRBV6-2 or TRBV6-3 and J is TRBJ2-5; 10 nucleotides align to TRBD1. The end of the DNA fits TRBJ2-7 better, so the J call may be wrong. This CDR3 is 16 amino acids long. The germline V gene has CDR1 MNHEY and CDR2 SVGEGT.

A few counts support this clonotype. This sequence joins TRBV20-1 and TRBJ2-1; D is perhaps TRBD2 (5 bases). The V end lost 3 bases, the J end lost 4 bases, and 16 bases lay between the germline ends. Germline-derived CDR1 and CDR2 are DFQATT and SNEGSKA (reference sequence). This CDR3 spans 15 amino acids. The CDR3 region is CSARAGLPRYNEQFF. Here the CDR3 DNA reads TGCAGTGCTAGGGCAGGACTCCCGAGGTACAATGAGCAGTTCTTC.

The chain employs TRBV6-5 and TRBJ2-7; TRBD1 or TRBD2 may be the D gene (5 bases each). V was clipped by 0 bases and J by 3 bases, with 15 bases between them. This CDR3 has 16 residues. Germline V gene sequence: CDR1 MNHEY, CDR2 SVGAGI. Written as DNA, the CDR3 is TGTGCCAGCAGTTACTCGTGGGACCAGGTGATCTACGAGCAGTACTTC. It translates to CASSYSWDQVIYEQYF.

The table lists this clonotype with a few counts. The chain employs TRBV4-3 and TRBJ1-5; TRBD1 agrees at 10 bases. Germline CDR1 and CDR2: LGHNA and YSLEER. This CDR3 has 18 amino acids. Trimming took 2 bases from V and 1 from J; bases not matched to a gene: 8. CDR3 nucleotides: TGCGCCAGCAGCCAATACCCCGGGACAGGGGCGAGCAATCAGCCCCAGCATTTT. Translated: CASSQYPGTGASNQPQHF.